The 31 T cell receptor beta chains reported below all come from one sample, sequenced in a study of metastatic and nonmetastatic thyroid tumors. TCRdb re-processed the PCR reads through MiXCR. This table holds under 30,000 clones, 20% to 25% found once. Thyroid surgery took place with no prior treatment in any patient. The sequenced sample was blood. The receptors stem from a female donor with papillary thyroid cancer or a benign thyroid nodule (not recorded which). Some clones in this sample may be carry-over from other donors' samples.

This clone was counted ten times or more. The chain links TRBV4-1 to TRBJ1-4; D possibly corresponds to TRBD1 (6 bases). The CDR3 runs to 17 residues. Germline-derived CDR1 and CDR2 are MGHRA and YSYEKL. Trimming took 4 bases from V and 1 from J, leaving 16 bases between them. CDR3 bases: TGCGCCAGCAGCCCCCTAGTAAGGGGGAAAACTAATGAAAAACTGTTTTTT. Encoded protein: CASSPLVRGKTNEKLFF.

V is TRBV7-3 and J is TRBJ2-3; tentatively, D is TRBD2 (5 bases). Trimming left V 6 bases short and J 5 bases short, with 12 bases between. The CDR3 contains 13 residues. CDR1 and CDR2 from the germline V gene are SGHTA and FQGTGA. CDR3: CASSYGKIDTQYF. The DNA for the CDR3 is TGTGCCAGCAGTTACGGGAAGATAGATACGCAGTATTTT. The full variable domain, its missing parts supplied by reference TRBV7-3 and TRBJ2-3, is GAGVSQTPSNKVTEKGKYVELRCDPISGHTALYWYRQSLGQGPEFLIYFQGTGAADDSGLPNDRFFAVRPEGSVSTLKIQRTERGDSAVYLCASSYGKIDTQYFGPGTRLTVL.

In DNA, the CDR3 is TGCAGCTCCGGGACAGGAGTCTTTAACACTGAAGCTTTCTTT. Translating gives CSSGTGVFNTEAFF. This chain uses TRBV20-1 with TRBJ1-1, with 8 nucleotides matching TRBD1. CDR3 length: 14 residues. Germline V gene data show CDR1 as DFQATT and CDR2 as SNEGSKA (reference sequence).

This clone was observed at least ten times. The V and J genes are TRBV28 and TRBJ1-4; D gene unclear. This CDR3 has 15 amino acids. Trimming shortened V by 2 bases and J by 0 bases, and 7 bases separated the two germline ends. CDR1 MDHEN and CDR2 SYDVKM come from the germline V gene. This chain's CDR3 is CASSLGSTTNEKLFF. CDR3 in DNA: TGTGCCAGCAGTTTAGGTTCTACAACTAATGAAAAACTGTTTTTT.

This clone came up many times. This sequence joins TRBV3-1 and TRBJ1-3; perhaps TRBD1 as D (5 bases). Germline values: CDR1 LGHDT, CDR2 YNNKEL (reference sequence). The V end was cut by 4 bases, the J end by 6 bases, with 10 bases between. The CDR3 is made up of 13 amino acids. For the CDR3, the DNA is TGTGCCAGCAGCCCGGGGGTCGAAAACACCATATATTTT. Translation: CASSPGVENTIYF.

The V gene is TRBV6-1, the J gene TRBJ2-1, with a tentative D call TRBD1 (6 bases). Per germline, CDR1 MNHNS and CDR2 SASEGT. Between the trimmed V and J ends, which lost 7 bases and 8 bases, there was a span of 12 bases. CDR3 length: 12 residues. The chain's CDR3 is CASTLKGDEQFF. As DNA, the CDR3 is TGTGCCAGCACCCTGAAGGGGGATGAGCAGTTCTTC.

This sequence joins TRBV12-3 or TRBV12-4 and TRBJ2-1; 10 positions agree with TRBD2. The V gene end was trimmed by 2 bases and the J gene end by 8 bases; junction bases not matched to a gene: 3. The CDR3 loop spans 14 amino acids. The CDR3 reads CASSLSLAGDEQFF. The CDR3 region has the DNA TGTGCCAGCAGTTTATCCCTAGCGGGAGATGAGCAGTTCTTC.

The chain links TRBV5-8 to TRBJ2-3; 7 bases are a match to TRBD1. The CDR3 is 14 residues long. Trimming cost V 5 bases and J 2 bases; bases outside gene matches: 5. Per germline, CDR1 SGHTS and CDR2 YDEGEE. The CDR3 DNA reads as TGTGCCAGCAGACTGGGACAGATCACAGATACGCAGTATTTT. It specifies CASRLGQITDTQYF. Combining the CDR3 with reference TRBV5-8 and TRBJ2-3 gives the whole variable domain EAGVTQSPTHLIKTRGQQATLRCSPISGHTSVYWYQQALGLGLQFLLWYDEGEERNRGNFPPRFSGRQFPNYSSELNVNALELEDSALYLCASRLGQITDTQYFGPGTRLTVL.

This clone appeared many times. CDR3 loop: CASDHGQGPHEQYF. CDR3 nucleotides: TGTGCCAGTGATCACGGACAAGGGCCCCACGAGCAGTACTTC. This chain joins TRBV6-2 or TRBV6-3 and TRBJ2-7, with a weak D call TRBD1 (5 bases). Germline loops: CDR1 MNHEY, CDR2 SVGEGT. The CDR3 totals 14 residues. The V end lost 9 bases, the J end lost 5 bases, and 20 bases lay between the germline ends.

This clone has at least ten counts. The V and J genes are TRBV15 and TRBJ1-6; unclear D gene. CDR3 length equals 14 residues. The ends were cut back, 4 bases at V and 9 bases at J, with 13 bases in the middle. Germline V gives CDR1 LNHNV, CDR2 YYDKDF (reference sequence). This chain's CDR3 is CATSTRRDSSPLHF. As DNA, the CDR3 is TGTGCCACCAGCACTCGACGTGATAGTTCACCCCTCCACTTT. The full variable domain, completed using reference TRBV15 and TRBJ1-6, is DAMVIQNPRYQVTQFGKPVTLSCSQTLNHNVMYWYQQKSSQAPKLLFHYYDKDFNNEADTPDNFQSRRPNTSFCFLDIRSPGLGDTAMYLCATSTRRDSSPLHFGNGTRLTVT.

This chain links TRBV9 with TRBJ1-2; D gene uncertain. The germline V gene encodes CDR1 SGDLS and CDR2 YYNGEE. V was cut by 2 bases and J by 2 bases, with 10 bases left in between. The CDR3 spans 14 residues. CDR3 bases: TGTGCCAGCAGCGTTGACATGTGGAACTATGGCTACACCTTC. This sequence encodes CASSVDMWNYGYTF.

This chain joins TRBV3-1 and TRBJ2-5; possible D gene TRBD2, 5 bases. V was cut by 3 bases and J by 5 bases, with 13 bases left in between. Germline assignment: CDR1 LGHDT and CDR2 YNNKEL (reference sequence). This CDR3 spans 14 amino acids. The CDR3 sequence: CASSQGSVLETQYF. CDR3 nucleotide sequence: TGTGCCAGCAGCCAGGGGAGCGTCTTGGAGACCCAGTACTTC.

In its sample, this clone ranks as medium-sized. The rearrangement uses TRBV6-2 or TRBV6-3 and TRBJ2-7, with 7 bases fitting TRBD1. Per the germline V gene, CDR1 is MNHEY and CDR2 is SVGEGT. The CDR3 totals 14 residues. The J segment lost 2 bases and the V segment lost 5 bases, leaving 6 bases of the junction unmatched. The DNA for the CDR3 is TGTGCCAGCAGTCGCTCCGGGACAGCCTACGAGCAGTACTTC. Encoded protein: CASSRSGTAYEQYF.

This clone was seen ten or more times. The V gene is TRBV6-4, the J gene TRBJ2-2; D is unresolved. This CDR3 has 14 amino acids. Germline V lookup: CDR1 MRHNA, CDR2 SNTAGT. V was shortened by 3 bases and J by 4 bases, with 9 bases between the two germline ends. The CDR3 sequence: CASSDGVSTGELFF. For the CDR3, the DNA is TGTGCCAGCAGTGATGGGGTGAGCACCGGGGAGCTGTTTTTT.

This clone was observed many times. V gene TRBV15 combines with J gene TRBJ2-1; D tentatively fits TRBD1 or TRBD2 (8 bases each). The CDR3 runs 16 residues. With 3 bases removed from V and 7 bases from J, the gap between germline ends came to 19 bases. Looked up from germline, CDR1 is LNHNV and CDR2 is YYDKDF (reference sequence). CDR3 coding DNA: TGTGCCACCAGCAGGGAGTTAGCGGGACAGGTTAATGAGCAGTTCTTC. Translation gives CATSRELAGQVNEQFF. The full variable domain, with the rest looked up from reference TRBV15 and TRBJ2-1, is DAMVIQNPRYQVTQFGKPVTLSCSQTLNHNVMYWYQQKSSQAPKLLFHYYDKDFNNEADTPDNFQSRRPNTSFCFLDIRSPGLGDTAMYLCATSRELAGQVNEQFFGPGTRLTVL.

The sample holds a few counts of this clone. The chain recombines TRBV9 with TRBJ1-4, with D hard to call. CDR3 size: 13 residues. Germline V gene lookup returns CDR1 SGDLS and CDR2 YYNGEE. Between the trimmed V and J ends, which lost 4 bases and 2 bases, there was a span of 6 bases. CDR3 amino acids: CASSPGTNEKLFF. Written as DNA, the CDR3 is TGTGCCAGCAGCCCGGGGACTAATGAAAAACTGTTTTTT.

The chain uses TRBV5-1 and TRBJ1-2; D possibly corresponds to TRBD1 (5 bases). This CDR3 has 16 amino acids. Germline V gene lookup returns CDR1 SGHRS and CDR2 YFSETQ. Between the trimmed V and J ends, which lost 0 bases and 2 bases, there was a span of 14 bases. CDR3 DNA: TGCGCCAGCAGCTTGGCCGGGTGGGGGAAAAACTATGGCTACACCTTC. Protein product: CASSLAGWGKNYGYTF.

This chain joins TRBV14 and TRBJ2-7; no clear D. V was cut by 4 bases and J by 3 bases, with 22 bases left in between. The CDR3 is 17 amino acids. In germline, CDR1 is SGHDN, CDR2 FVKESK. CDR3 coding DNA: TGTGCCAGCAGCCCAGGATTTCCGCGGCGCAAGTTCTACGAGCAGTACTTC. It encodes CASSPGFPRRKFYEQYF.

This clone was recorded many times. The chain's CDR3 is CASSSPEWYYGYTF. The CDR3 bases are TGTGCCAGCAGCTCCCCGGAGTGGTACTATGGCTACACCTTC. V usage is TRBV5-5 and J usage is TRBJ1-2, with unresolved D. CDR1 and CDR2 (germline): SGHKS, YYEKEE (reference sequence). The CDR3 length is 14 residues. The V end was cut by 3 bases, the J end by 3 bases, with 12 bases between.

This clone came up once. The rearrangement joins TRBV18 to TRBJ1-6; D not resolved. From germline, CDR1 is KGHSH and CDR2 LQKENI. CDR3 size: 13 residues. The germline V and J ends were trimmed by 5 bases and 5 bases, with 7 bases remaining between them. CDR3 nucleotide sequence: TGTGCCAGCTCATCGAAGGATAATTCACCCCTCCACTTT. The encoded protein is CASSSKDNSPLHF.

By sample share, this clone is medium-sized. The rearrangement joins TRBV12-3 or TRBV12-4 to TRBJ2-1; D remains unclear. The CDR3 is 11 residues long. Trimming left V 2 bases short and J 14 bases short, with 10 bases between. DNA of the CDR3: TGTGCCAGCAGTTTACACCAAGAGGAGTTCTTC. It codes for CASSLHQEEFF.

This clone was counted at least ten times. The chain combines TRBV18 with TRBJ1-6; 9 bases are a match to TRBD1. Trimming took 4 bases from V and 8 from J; bases not matched to a gene: 12. The CDR3 spans 17 residues. The V gene's germline CDR1 is KGHSH and CDR2 LQKENI. The DNA for the CDR3 is TGTGCCAGCTCACTACTCCGGGACAGGGAGCTATATTCACCCCTCCACTTT. This translates into CASSLLRDRELYSPLHF.

This rearrangement joins TRBV20-1 to TRBJ2-2; TRBD2 agrees at 8 bases. Germline V gene lookup returns CDR1 DFQATT and CDR2 SNEGSKA (reference sequence). J was trimmed by 5 bases and V by 1 base; bases with no gene match: 15. The CDR3 is made up of 18 amino acids. Here the CDR3 DNA reads TGCAGTGCTAGAGTATGGTCTAGAGCGGGAGACTTAACCGGGGAGCTGTTTTTT. It codes for CSARVWSRAGDLTGELFF.

This clone was observed at least ten times. The chain joins TRBV3-1 to TRBJ2-3; TRBD2 matches 11 bases. The CDR3 covers 18 residues. Germline V CDR1 and CDR2: LGHDT, YNNKEL (reference sequence). The V and J ends lost 1 base and 0 bases, in that order; junction bases with no gene match: 6. The CDR3 here is CASSQALAGANSTDTQYF. CDR3 DNA sequence: TGTGCCAGCAGCCAAGCACTAGCGGGAGCGAATAGCACAGATACGCAGTATTTT.

A word on this clone: The junction departs from the called germline gene at one end, perhaps through a read error. V gene TRBV27 combines with J gene TRBJ1-2; a possible D gene is TRBD1 (6 bases). The CDR3 covers 13 residues. Per the germline V gene, CDR1 is MNHEY and CDR2 is SMNVEV (reference sequence). This CDR3 reads CASSPTGSYVYTF. The CDR3 DNA reads TGTGCCAGCAGCCCTACAGGGTCCTATGTCTACACCTTC.

In this sample, this clone turned up a few times. This chain uses TRBV28 with TRBJ1-2, with D tentatively TRBD1 (5 bases). The V end was cut by 6 bases, the J end by 8 bases, with 13 bases between. The V gene's germline CDR1 is MDHEN and CDR2 SYDVKM. The CDR3 consists of 12 residues. CDR3: CASRSLQGGYTF. CDR3 coding DNA: TGTGCCAGCAGATCCCTCCAGGGCGGCTACACCTTC.

This clone came up many times. This chain joins TRBV20-1 and TRBJ1-2; TRBD1 aligns across 9 bases. The germline V gene encodes CDR1 DFQATT and CDR2 SNEGSKA (reference sequence). V was pared by 1 base and J by 5 bases, with 8 bases of the junction left unmatched. The CDR3 spans 15 residues. The CDR3 DNA is TGCAGTGCTAGAGCTAGGACAGGGGCTAGGTATGGCTACACCTTC. Protein product: CSARARTGARYGYTF.

By sample share, this clone is medium-sized. This chain connects TRBV28 to TRBJ2-3; maybe TRBD2 (7 bases). The CDR3 covers 14 residues. In germline, CDR1 is MDHEN, CDR2 SYDVKM. V lost 3 bases and J lost 3, with 10 bases in between. CDR3 region: CASSLGGQTDTQYF. CDR3 bases: TGTGCCAGCAGTTTGGGGGGGCAGACAGATACGCAGTATTTT.

This clone ranks as medium-sized. V usage is TRBV27 and J usage is TRBJ1-1, with D unresolved. This CDR3 region has 14 residues. The germline CDR1 and CDR2 sequences are MNHEY and SMNVEV (reference sequence). Trimming took 3 bases from V and 5 from J, leaving 13 bases between them. CDR3: CASSFRLGGTEAFF. The CDR3 DNA reads TGTGCCAGCAGTTTCCGACTCGGAGGGACTGAAGCTTTCTTT.

In its sample, this clone was seen a few times. CDR3 DNA sequence: TGCAGTGCTAGAGATCTCCAGGGTTGGTATGGCTACACCTTC. Amino acids: CSARDLQGWYGYTF. V gene TRBV20-1 combines with J gene TRBJ1-2, with D possibly matching TRBD1 (5 bases). This CDR3 spans 14 amino acids. Trimming cost V 0 bases and J 5 bases, with 13 bases left between them. CDR1 is DFQATT, CDR2 SNEGSKA, per germline (reference sequence).

This clone was recorded at least ten times. The chain joins TRBV9 to TRBJ1-2, with D possibly matching TRBD1 (5 bases). V was shortened by 0 bases and J by 3 bases, with 12 bases between the two germline ends. The germline CDR1 and CDR2 sequences are SGDLS and YYNGEE. This CDR3 comprises 15 residues. This CDR3 reads CASSVAPGLDYGYTF. The CDR3 DNA sequence: TGTGCCAGCAGCGTAGCTCCAGGGTTGGACTATGGCTACACCTTC.